These 9 T cell receptor beta chains were all obtained from the same sample, sequenced in a study of blood T cells in healthy people across ages. For the second PCR, which ran for about 7 to 11 cycles, a sample-barcoded 5' primer and a J-beta primer mix were used. Each CDR3 protein gets one entry after TCRdb re-called the 5' RACE reads with MiXCR. The sample lists some 890,000 distinct CDR3 sequences; 25% to 35% were seen once. The sample was also linked to a second study, of T cells of mothers and their children.

Material for sequencing was blood. These receptors all come from a woman between 35 and 50 years old in good health.

This rearrangement joins TRBV18 to TRBJ2-1; weak D call: TRBD2 (6 bases). Germline assignment: CDR1 KGHSH and CDR2 LQKENI. This CDR3 spans 18 amino acids. V dropped 7 bases and J dropped 1 base, with 23 bases sitting between them. The CDR3: CASFPTVARGRSYNEQFF. The CDR3 DNA sequence: TGTGCCAGCTTCCCCACGGTCGCGCGGGGAAGGTCCTACAATGAGCAGTTCTTC.

This clonotype was seen at least ten times. V gene TRBV5-1 combines with J gene TRBJ2-7, with D perhaps assigned TRBD1 or TRBD2 (6 bases each). Trimming left V 4 bases short and J 3 bases short, with 23 bases between. Germline V CDR1 and CDR2: SGHRS, YFSETQ. The CDR3 extends over 17 amino acids. The CDR3 DNA reads TGCGCCAGCAGCCCCGGAGGGACATCCAGAGTGTTCTACGAGCAGTACTTC. The encoded protein is CASSPGGTSRVFYEQYF.

This clonotype was counted at least ten times. J is TRBJ2-7 and V is TRBV6-5; no clear D gene. In germline, CDR1 is MNHEY, CDR2 SVGAGI. V lost 2 bases to trimming and J lost 4 bases, with 21 bases between them. This CDR3 contains 17 residues. For the CDR3, the DNA is TGTGCCAGCAGTTACAATGTCAACCCCAGCTCCCTTTACGAGCAGTACTTC. It specifies CASSYNVNPSSLYEQYF.

The CDR3, as DNA: TGCGCCAGCAGCCAAGATAGAGTGGATACGCAGTATTTT. This translates into CASSQDRVDTQYF. The chain couples TRBV4-3 to TRBJ2-3; no clear D gene. CDR1 is LGHNA, CDR2 YSLEER, per germline. V was shortened by 0 bases and J by 6 bases, with 7 bases between the two germline ends. This CDR3 contains 13 residues.

This chain uses TRBV7-2 with TRBJ2-2; 7 bases are a match to TRBD1. V gave up 3 bases and J gave up 3 bases; unmatched junction bases: 4. CDR1 and CDR2 (germline): SGHTA, FQGNSA. The CDR3 has 15 residues. CDR3 sequence reads: CASSFGTAYTGELFF. CDR3 coding DNA: TGTGCCAGCAGCTTCGGGACAGCCTACACCGGGGAGCTGTTTTTT.

The chain joins TRBV12-3 or TRBV12-4 to TRBJ1-6; 9 positions agree with TRBD1. V was clipped by 4 bases and J by 6 bases; unmatched bases: 7. This CDR3 is 16 amino acids long. In nucleotides, the CDR3 is TGTGCCAGCAGTTCACTTCGGACAGGGGTTAATTCACCCCTCCACTTT. It specifies CASSSLRTGVNSPLHF.

Comments on this clonotype: This may come from a read error, since a much larger clone is one base off. The V gene is TRBV20-1, the J gene TRBJ2-5, with 10 positions matching TRBD1. Germline V gene data show CDR1 as DFQATT and CDR2 as SNEGSKA (reference sequence). There are 14 residues in the CDR3. The CDR3 DNA sequence: TGCAGTGCTAATCGACAGGGGGCTAAAGAGACCCGGTACTTC. Encoded protein: CSANRQGAKETRYF.

V gene TRBV5-1 combines with J gene TRBJ2-7; 12 positions match TRBD2. The CDR3 is 16 amino acids. In germline, CDR1 is SGHRS, CDR2 YFSETQ. Trimming at V came to 3 bases and at J to 1 base, leaving 5 bases not matched to a gene. The CDR3 reads CASSWTSGVGSYEQYF. In DNA form, the CDR3 reads TGCGCCAGCAGCTGGACTAGCGGGGTTGGGTCCTACGAGCAGTACTTC. The whole variable domain, filled in from reference TRBV5-1 and TRBJ2-7, reads KAGVTQTPRYLIKTRGQQVTLSCSPISGHRSVSWYQQTPGQGLQFLFEYFSETQRNKGNFPGRFSGRQFSNSRSEMNVSTLELGDSALYLCASSWTSGVGSYEQYFGPGTRLTVT.

This clonotype was detected many times. The chain joins TRBV2 to TRBJ2-7; the D is unclear. CDR1 and CDR2 from the germline V gene are SNHLY and FYNNEI. The CDR3 spans 12 residues. V gave up 4 bases and J gave up 3 bases, with 7 bases separating them. The chain's CDR3 is CASSGSGYEQYF. For the CDR3, the DNA is TGTGCCAGCAGTGGATCAGGCTACGAGCAGTACTTC.